This TCR beta chain stems from a study of a mutant IDH1 vaccine in newly diagnosed glioma. Study details: Each patient was administered eight vaccinations, scheduled in weeks 1, 3, 5, 7, 11, 15, 19 and 23. Before enrollment, the patients had been treated with radiotherapy alone, temozolomide alone, or both together. Most of them had received both. Points from the study as a whole: Pseudoprogression showed no apparent link to changes in top peripheral T cell clonotypes.

Repertoires were generated with immunoSEQ multiplex PCR, while TCRdb's copy carries only in-frame clones and drops some. There are 95,000 to 120,000 clones in the sample; roughly 88% occur only once, and under 0.8% lies in the top ten. Points on this clone: Its matching antigen is unknown.

Time point defined: week 11, during vaccination. In the vaccine, a single dose held 300 ug of the mutant IDH1 20-mer peptide, along with topical imiquimod. New IDH1-mutant, ATRX-lost WHO grade 3 or 4 astrocytomas occurred in donors. With 4 bases clipped from V and 2 bases from J, the junction kept 3 bases outside the gene matches. The V gene's germline CDR1 is SGHVS and CDR2 FNYEAQ. This CDR3 is built from 14 residues. The receptor's source is a woman in her forties or fifties with glioma. The material was PBMCs, obtained from a glioma patient whose treatment included an IDH1 peptide vaccine. The genes are TRBV7-6 and TRBJ2-5; the match to TRBD1 covers 8 bases. In DNA form, the CDR3 reads TGTGCCAGCAGCTGGGACAGGCGGCAAGAGACCCAGTACTTC. Its protein is CASSWDRRQETQYF.